This T cell receptor beta chain stems from a study of T cell changes during pregnancy in multiple sclerosis (dated by TCRdb to about 2019). About the investigation overall: The study examined how the T cell repertoire changed over the course of pregnancy in women with multiple sclerosis.

On this clone itself: Its antigen remains undetermined. One base away there is no much larger clone; base qualities are not given.

Library generation was performed with the immunoSEQ multiplex PCR assay. As stored in TCRdb, this immuneACCESS dataset retains in-frame rearrangements with V and J assigned. A fraction of the clones does not appear; measured against another copy, unresolved V genes explain less than half of the discrepancy, and the remainder lacks a known reason. This sample has roughly 93,000 clones in its table, and approximately 90% of those were observed once. The ten largest clones capture about 1.8% of the sample. Trimming removed 0 bases from V and 5 bases from J, leaving 12 bases between the germline ends. From the cysteine up to the phenylalanine, the CDR3 has a length of 15 residues. The read is trimmed to its CDR3 DNA, 45 bases read in frame from base 1. As encoded in the germline V gene, CDR1 is MNHEY while CDR2 is SVGAGI.

The sample consisted of peripheral blood, taken in the first trimester of pregnancy. The chain is assembled from TRBV6-5 and TRBJ2-3; TRBD1 is a weak D gene call, 6 bases matching. This TCR came from a female donor in good health, enrolled as a control in a pregnancy study. The nucleotide sequence reads as follows: TGTGCCAGCAGTTACTCGAGGGGGATGGGAGATACGCAGTATTTT. This translates into CASSYSRGMGDTQYF.